This entry features one TCR beta chain sequence. These data are taken from a study of radiotherapy plus CTLA-4 blockade in lung cancer. The assay was immunoSEQ multiplex PCR, and TCRdb's table has in-frame clones only and misses some. This sample has 60,000 or so clones, with more than 60% found just once. CDR1 MDHEN and CDR2 SYDVKM come from the germline V gene. V gave up 6 bases and J gave up 5 bases; unmatched junction bases: 18. This CDR3 is built from 18 residues. This chain connects TRBV28 to TRBJ2-2, with 7 bases lining up with TRBD1. The material sequenced was peripheral blood, taken from a patient treated with radiotherapy plus ipilimumab. This clonotype was sampled from a human donor with non-small cell lung cancer who had a partial response to radiotherapy plus ipilimumab. CDR3 region: CASRSLRQGEVWTGELFF. In DNA, the CDR3 is TGTGCCAGCAGAAGCTTAAGACAGGGTGAGGTTTGGACCGGGGAGCTGTTTTTT.